The rows below give T cell receptor beta chains drawn from one sample of a study of T cell changes during pregnancy in multiple sclerosis. Some clones are missing from TCRdb's copy, which holds only in-frame ones; the method was immunoSEQ multiplex PCR. The table lists 84,000 or so clones, about 95% of them singletons. This sample comprised peripheral blood, obtained in the third trimester of pregnancy. The receptors here all came from a female donor with multiple sclerosis, enrolled in a pregnancy study. Each CDR3 is given without its conserved first and last residue. Fields, in order: J gene, V gene, CDR3 protein.

j_call: TRBJ2-4; v_call: TRBV18; cdr3_aa: ASSPPGGGDIQY
j_call: TRBJ2-5; v_call: TRBV4-1; cdr3_aa: ASSPGGGAIRYQETQY
j_call: TRBJ1-4; v_call: TRBV4-1; cdr3_aa: ASSQPTREEKLF
j_call: TRBJ1-1; v_call: TRBV7-3; cdr3_aa: ASSPQGPMNTEAF
j_call: TRBJ2-7; v_call: TRBV5-1; cdr3_aa: ASRLEGRASYEQY
j_call: TRBJ2-7; v_call: TRBV28; cdr3_aa: ASIPTSWTGTYEQY
j_call: TRBJ2-7; v_call: TRBV2; cdr3_aa: ASSDVGTSGGPAFEQY
j_call: TRBJ1-1; v_call: TRBV5-1; cdr3_aa: ASSNRDRENTEAF
j_call: TRBJ2-7; v_call: TRBV5-3; cdr3_aa: ARYPWTGATYEQY
j_call: TRBJ1-1; v_call: TRBV5-4; cdr3_aa: ASTQGENTEAF
j_call: TRBJ2-7; v_call: TRBV30; cdr3_aa: AWSVRPTGGYEQY
j_call: TRBJ2-3; v_call: TRBV14; cdr3_aa: ASSQSSGPHTDTQY
j_call: TRBJ2-1; v_call: TRBV6-6; cdr3_aa: ASSYGANEQF
j_call: TRBJ2-7; v_call: TRBV27; cdr3_aa: ASGSRQGSGYEQY
j_call: TRBJ2-1; v_call: TRBV6-1; cdr3_aa: ASSGPSGGGNNEQF
j_call: TRBJ2-5; v_call: TRBV9; cdr3_aa: ASTGSGGAGETQY
j_call: TRBJ2-1; v_call: TRBV10-2; cdr3_aa: ASSPGTRDRLLEGQF
j_call: TRBJ2-2; v_call: TRBV5-1; cdr3_aa: ASSSGHTGELF
j_call: TRBJ1-5; v_call: TRBV15; cdr3_aa: ATSRDLGPSGVTQPQH
j_call: TRBJ2-6; v_call: TRBV5-1; cdr3_aa: ASSLGGSSGANVLT
j_call: TRBJ1-1; v_call: TRBV27; cdr3_aa: ASSLVEGLVNTEAF
j_call: TRBJ2-2; v_call: TRBV28; cdr3_aa: ASSSLAGAPGELF
j_call: TRBJ2-5; v_call: TRBV28; cdr3_aa: ASSLSGQGQETQY
j_call: TRBJ1-6; v_call: TRBV27; cdr3_aa: ASSPIGTEYYNSPLH
j_call: TRBJ2-5; v_call: TRBV7-7; cdr3_aa: ASSLSEGLETQY
j_call: TRBJ2-2; v_call: TRBV10-3; cdr3_aa: ATQGTGVGELF
j_call: TRBJ1-1; v_call: TRBV29-1; cdr3_aa: SGRDTEAF
j_call: TRBJ2-7; v_call: TRBV4-1; cdr3_aa: ASSPAGSLYEQY
j_call: TRBJ2-5; v_call: TRBV6-1; cdr3_aa: ASSDHRSRGTQY
j_call: TRBJ1-2; v_call: TRBV5-4; cdr3_aa: ASSSERSGYT
j_call: TRBJ2-1; v_call: TRBV11-3; cdr3_aa: ASSAYTGTTYNEQF
j_call: TRBJ1-2; v_call: TRBV30; cdr3_aa: AWGGTGDGYT